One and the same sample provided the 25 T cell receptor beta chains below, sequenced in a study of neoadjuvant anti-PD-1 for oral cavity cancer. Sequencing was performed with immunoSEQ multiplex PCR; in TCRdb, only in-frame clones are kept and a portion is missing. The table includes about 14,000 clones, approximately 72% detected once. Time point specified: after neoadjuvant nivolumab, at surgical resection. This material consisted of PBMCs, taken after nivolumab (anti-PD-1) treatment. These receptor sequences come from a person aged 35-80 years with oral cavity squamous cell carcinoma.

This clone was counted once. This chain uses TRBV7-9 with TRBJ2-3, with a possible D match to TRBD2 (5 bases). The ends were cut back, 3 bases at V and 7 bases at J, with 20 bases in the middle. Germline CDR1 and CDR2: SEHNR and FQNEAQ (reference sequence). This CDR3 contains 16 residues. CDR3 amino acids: CASSFTQDFSPNTQYF. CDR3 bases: TGTGCCAGCAGCTTCACTCAGGACTTCTCTCCTAATACGCAGTATTTT.

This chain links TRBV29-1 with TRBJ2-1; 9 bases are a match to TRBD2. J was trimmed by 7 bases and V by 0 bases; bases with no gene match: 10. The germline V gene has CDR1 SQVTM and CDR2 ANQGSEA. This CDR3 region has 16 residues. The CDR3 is CSVEDGGGRAWNEQFF. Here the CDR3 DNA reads TGCAGCGTTGAAGATGGTGGCGGGAGGGCCTGGAATGAGCAGTTCTTC.

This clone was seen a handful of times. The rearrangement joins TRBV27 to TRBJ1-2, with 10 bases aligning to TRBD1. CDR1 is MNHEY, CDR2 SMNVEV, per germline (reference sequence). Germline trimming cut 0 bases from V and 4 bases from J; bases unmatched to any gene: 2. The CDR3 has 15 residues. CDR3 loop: CASSLSGTGAYGYTF. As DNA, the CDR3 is TGTGCCAGCAGTTTATCGGGGACAGGGGCCTATGGCTACACCTTC.

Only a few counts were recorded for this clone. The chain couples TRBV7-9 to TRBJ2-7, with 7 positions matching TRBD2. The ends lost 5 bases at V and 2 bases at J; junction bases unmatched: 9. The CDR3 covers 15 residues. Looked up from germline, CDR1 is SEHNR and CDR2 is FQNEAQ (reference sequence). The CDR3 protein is CASSQEGGPTYEQYF. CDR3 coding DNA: TGTGCCAGCAGCCAGGAGGGAGGGCCCACCTACGAGCAGTACTTC.

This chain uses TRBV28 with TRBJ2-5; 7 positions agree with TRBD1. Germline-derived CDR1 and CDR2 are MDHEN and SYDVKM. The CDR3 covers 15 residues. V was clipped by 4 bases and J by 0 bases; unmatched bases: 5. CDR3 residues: CASSSDRDYQETQYF. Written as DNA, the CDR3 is TGTGCCAGCAGTTCCGACAGGGATTACCAAGAGACCCAGTACTTC. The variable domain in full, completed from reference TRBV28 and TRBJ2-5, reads DVKVTQSSRYLVKRTGEKVFLECVQDMDHENMFWYRQDPGLGLRLIYFSYDVKMKEKGDIPEGYSVSREKKERFSLILESASTNQTSMYLCASSSDRDYQETQYFGPGTRLLVL.

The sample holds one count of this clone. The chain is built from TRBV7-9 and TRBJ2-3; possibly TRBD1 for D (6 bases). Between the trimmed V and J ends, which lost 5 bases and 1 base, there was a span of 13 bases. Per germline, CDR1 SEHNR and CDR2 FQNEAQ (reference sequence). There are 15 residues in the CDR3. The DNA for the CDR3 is TGTGCCAGCAGCACCACAGGGCAGGGCACAGATACGCAGTATTTT. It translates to CASSTTGQGTDTQYF.

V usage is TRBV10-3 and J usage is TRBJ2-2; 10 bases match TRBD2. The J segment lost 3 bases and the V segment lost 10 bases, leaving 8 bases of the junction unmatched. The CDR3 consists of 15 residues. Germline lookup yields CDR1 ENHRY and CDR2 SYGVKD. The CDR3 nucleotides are TGTGCCACCGATACTAGCGGGAAAGACACCGGGGAGCTGTTTTTT. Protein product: CATDTSGKDTGELFF.

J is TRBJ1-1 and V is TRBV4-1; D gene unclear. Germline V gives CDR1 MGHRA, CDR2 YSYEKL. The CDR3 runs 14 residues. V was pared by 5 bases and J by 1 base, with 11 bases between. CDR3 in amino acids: CASSGRTENTEAFF. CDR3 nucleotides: TGCGCCAGCAGCGGACGGACGGAGAACACTGAAGCTTTCTTT.

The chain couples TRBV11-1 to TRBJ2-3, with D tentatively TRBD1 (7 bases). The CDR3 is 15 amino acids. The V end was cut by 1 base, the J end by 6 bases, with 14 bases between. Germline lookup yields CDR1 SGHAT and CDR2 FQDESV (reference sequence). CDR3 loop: CASSLGPGGIDTQYF. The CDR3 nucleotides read TGTGCCAGCAGCTTAGGGCCAGGGGGGATCGATACGCAGTATTTT.

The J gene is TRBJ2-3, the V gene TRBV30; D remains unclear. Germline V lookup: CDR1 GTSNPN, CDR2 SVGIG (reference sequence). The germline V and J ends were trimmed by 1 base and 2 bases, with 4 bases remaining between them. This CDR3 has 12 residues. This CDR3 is CAWSAVTDTQYF. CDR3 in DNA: TGTGCCTGGAGTGCCGTCACAGATACGCAGTATTTT.

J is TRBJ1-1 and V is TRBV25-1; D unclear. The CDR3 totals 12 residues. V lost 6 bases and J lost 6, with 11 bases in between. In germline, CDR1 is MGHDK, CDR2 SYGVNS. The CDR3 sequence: CASSLSGSEAFF. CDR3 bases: TGTGCCAGCAGCTTATCCGGCTCTGAAGCTTTCTTT.

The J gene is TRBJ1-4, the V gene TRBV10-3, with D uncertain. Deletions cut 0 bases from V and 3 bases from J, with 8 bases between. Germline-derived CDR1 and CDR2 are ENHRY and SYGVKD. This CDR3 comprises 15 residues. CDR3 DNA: TGTGCCATCAGTGAGTCGGGAGGGTCTAATGAAAAACTGTTTTTT. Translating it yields CAISESGGSNEKLFF.

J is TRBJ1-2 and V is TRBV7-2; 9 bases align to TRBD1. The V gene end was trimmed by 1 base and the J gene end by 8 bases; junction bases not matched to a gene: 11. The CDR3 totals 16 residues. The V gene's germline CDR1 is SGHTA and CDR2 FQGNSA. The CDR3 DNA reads TGTGCCAGCAGCTTAGGGGGGTCCGGGACAGGGCACGGCTACACCTTC. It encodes CASSLGGSGTGHGYTF.

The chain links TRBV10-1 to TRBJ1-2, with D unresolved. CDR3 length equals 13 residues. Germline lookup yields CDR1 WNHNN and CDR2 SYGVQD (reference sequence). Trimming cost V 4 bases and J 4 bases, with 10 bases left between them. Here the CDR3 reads CASSGNRGYGYTF. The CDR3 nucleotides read TGCGCCAGCAGTGGGAACCGGGGCTATGGCTACACCTTC.

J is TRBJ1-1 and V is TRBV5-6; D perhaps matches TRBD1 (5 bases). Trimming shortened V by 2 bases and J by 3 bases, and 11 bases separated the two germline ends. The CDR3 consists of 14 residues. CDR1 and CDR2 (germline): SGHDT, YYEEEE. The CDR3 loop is CASSFGGGYTEAFF. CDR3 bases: TGTGCCAGCAGCTTTGGGGGAGGGTACACTGAAGCTTTCTTT.

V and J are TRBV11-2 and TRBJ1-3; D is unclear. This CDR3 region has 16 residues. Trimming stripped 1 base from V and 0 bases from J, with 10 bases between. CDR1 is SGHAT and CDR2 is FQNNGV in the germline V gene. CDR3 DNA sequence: TGTGCCAGCAGCTTAGGAGGGTCGAGCTCTGGAAACACCATATATTTT. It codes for CASSLGGSSSGNTIYF.

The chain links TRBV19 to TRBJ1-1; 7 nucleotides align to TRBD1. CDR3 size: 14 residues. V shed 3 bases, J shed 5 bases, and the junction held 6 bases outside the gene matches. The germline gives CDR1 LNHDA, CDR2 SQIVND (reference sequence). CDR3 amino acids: CASSIRQGGTEAFF. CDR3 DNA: TGTGCCAGTAGTATCCGACAGGGCGGAACTGAAGCTTTCTTT.

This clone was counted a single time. The CDR3 region is CASSSGGENYGYTF. CDR3 in DNA: TGTGCCAGCAGCTCTGGGGGGGAAAACTATGGCTACACCTTC. This chain connects TRBV13 to TRBJ1-2; maybe TRBD1 (5 bases). The germline CDR1 and CDR2 sequences are PRHDT and FYEKMQ (reference sequence). The CDR3 is 14 residues long. Trimming stripped 4 bases from V and 2 bases from J, with 11 bases between. Filled out from reference TRBV13 and TRBJ1-2, the complete variable domain reads AAGVIQSPRHLIKEKRETATLKCYPIPRHDTVYWYQQGPGQDPQFLISFYEKMQSDKGSIPDRFSAQQFSDYHSELNMSSLELGDSALYFCASSSGGENYGYTFGSGTRLTVV.

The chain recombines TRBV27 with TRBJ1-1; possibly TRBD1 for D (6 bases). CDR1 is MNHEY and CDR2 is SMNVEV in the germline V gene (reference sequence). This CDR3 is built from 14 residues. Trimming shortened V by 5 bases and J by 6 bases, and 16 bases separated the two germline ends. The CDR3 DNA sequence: TGTGCCAGCAGTCCTTACAGGGAAGGTCCTGAAGCTTTCTTT. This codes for CASSPYREGPEAFF.

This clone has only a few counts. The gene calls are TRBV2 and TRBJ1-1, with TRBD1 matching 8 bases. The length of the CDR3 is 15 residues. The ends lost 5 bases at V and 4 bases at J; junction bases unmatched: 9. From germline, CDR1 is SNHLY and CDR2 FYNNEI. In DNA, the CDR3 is TGTGCCAGCAGTCCGGGACAGGAAAGAACCACTGAAGCTTTCTTT. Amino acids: CASSPGQERTTEAFF.

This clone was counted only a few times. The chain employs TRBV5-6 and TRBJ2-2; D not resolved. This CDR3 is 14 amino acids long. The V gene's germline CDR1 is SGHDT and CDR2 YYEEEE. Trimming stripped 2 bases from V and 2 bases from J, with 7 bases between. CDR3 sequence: CASSLGPNTGELFF. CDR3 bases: TGTGCCAGCAGCTTAGGGCCTAACACCGGGGAGCTGTTTTTT.

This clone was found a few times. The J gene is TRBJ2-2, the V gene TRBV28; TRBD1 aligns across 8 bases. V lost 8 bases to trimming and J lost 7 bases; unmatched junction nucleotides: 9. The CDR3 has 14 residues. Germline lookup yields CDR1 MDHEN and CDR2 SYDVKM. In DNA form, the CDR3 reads TGTGCCAGCGCCTCGACAGGGGCGGTCGGGGAGCTGTTTTTT. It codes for CASASTGAVGELFF.

CDR3 sequence: CASSSGLAGGNYEQYF. The CDR3, as DNA: TGCGCCAGCAGCTCAGGACTAGCGGGAGGCAACTACGAGCAGTACTTC. The chain carries TRBV5-1 and TRBJ2-7; 14 bases align to TRBD2. CDR1 and CDR2 (germline): SGHRS, YFSETQ. V gave up 3 bases and J gave up 3 bases; unmatched junction bases: 5. The CDR3 spans 16 residues. The full variable domain, with the rest looked up from reference TRBV5-1 and TRBJ2-7, is KAGVTQTPRYLIKTRGQQVTLSCSPISGHRSVSWYQQTPGQGLQFLFEYFSETQRNKGNFPGRFSGRQFSNSRSEMNVSTLELGDSALYLCASSSGLAGGNYEQYFGPGTRLTVT.

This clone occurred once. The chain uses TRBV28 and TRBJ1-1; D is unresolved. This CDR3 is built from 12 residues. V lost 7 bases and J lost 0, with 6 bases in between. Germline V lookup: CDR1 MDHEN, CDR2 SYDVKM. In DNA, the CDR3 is TGTGCCAGCAACGGTCTGAACACTGAAGCTTTCTTT. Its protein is CASNGLNTEAFF.

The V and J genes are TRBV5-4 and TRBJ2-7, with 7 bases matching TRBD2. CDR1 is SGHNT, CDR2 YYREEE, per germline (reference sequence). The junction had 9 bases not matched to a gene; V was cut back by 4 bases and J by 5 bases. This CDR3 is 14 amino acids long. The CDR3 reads CASSLRLAINEQYF. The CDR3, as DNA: TGTGCCAGCAGCCTAAGACTAGCAATCAACGAGCAGTACTTC.